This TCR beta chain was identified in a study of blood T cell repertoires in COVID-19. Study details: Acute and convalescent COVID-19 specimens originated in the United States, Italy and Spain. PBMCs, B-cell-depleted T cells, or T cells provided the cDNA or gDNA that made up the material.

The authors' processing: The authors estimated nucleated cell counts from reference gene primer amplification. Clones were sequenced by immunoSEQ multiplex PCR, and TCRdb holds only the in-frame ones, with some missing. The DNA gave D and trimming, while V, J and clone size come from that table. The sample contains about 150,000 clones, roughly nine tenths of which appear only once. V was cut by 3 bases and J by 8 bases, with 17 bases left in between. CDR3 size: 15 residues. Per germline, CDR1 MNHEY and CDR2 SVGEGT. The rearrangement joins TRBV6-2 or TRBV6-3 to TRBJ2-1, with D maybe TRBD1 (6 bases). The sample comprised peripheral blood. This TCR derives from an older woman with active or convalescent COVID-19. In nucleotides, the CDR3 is TGTGCCAGCAGTTATGGACAGACGGTGTTCGATGAGCAGTTCTTC. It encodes CASSYGQTVFDEQFF.